The rows below give T cell receptor beta chains drawn from one sample of a study of T-cell reconstitution after alpha-beta-depleted transplantation in children. TCRdb re-called the PCR reads through MiXCR, storing one row per CDR3 protein. The sample has hundreds of thousands of distinct CDR3 sequences; under 15% are singletons. This specimen was PBMCs, mostly from graft donor cells, taken 360 days after TCRalphabeta/CD19-depleted stem cell transplant. The receptors were gathered from a male patient under 18 who had a stem cell transplant for acute myeloid leukemia, so the T cells may come from the graft donor. Both conserved end residues are part of each CDR3. The D gene is left open where the match is weak. Clone size is stated in some rows and not others, as once, few, many or a class when expanded.

V	size	length	D	J	CDR3	DNA
TRBV27	many	15	TRBD2	TRBJ2-7	CASSFRGLALNEQYF	TGTGCCAGCAGTTTCCGTGGACTAGCTCTCAACGAGCAGTACTTC
TRBV29-1	.	15	.	TRBJ2-1	CSVAGTDLSYNEQFF	TGCAGCGTTGCCGGGACGGACCTCTCCTACAATGAGCAGTTCTTC
TRBV7-6	many	14	.	TRBJ2-7	CASSPRGGNYEQYF	TGTGCCAGCAGCCCACGGGGCGGAAACTACGAGCAGTACTTC
TRBV29-1	many	12	TRBD1	TRBJ1-2	CSSETGNYGYTF	TGCAGCTCGGAGACAGGGAACTATGGCTACACCTTC
TRBV12-3/TRBV12-4	few	16	.	TRBJ2-1	CASSQLLGPENSEQFF	TGTGCCAGCAGTCAACTCCTAGGGCCCGAAAACAGTGAGCAGTTCTTC
TRBV24-1	many	13	.	TRBJ2-2	CATSDFNTGELFF	TGTGCCACCAGTGATTTTAATACCGGGGAGCTGTTTTTT
TRBV11-2	few	13	TRBD2	TRBJ2-7	CASSSQFGGDAYF	TGTGCCAGCAGCTCCCAGTTCGGGGGGGACGCATACTTC
TRBV7-6	.	18	TRBD2	TRBJ2-1	CASSLGLAGGPGYNEQFF	TGTGCCAGCAGCTTAGGACTAGCGGGAGGCCCAGGGTACAATGAGCAGTTCTTC
TRBV20-1	.	11	.	TRBJ2-5	CSASTGETQYF	TGCAGTGCTAGTACTGGGGAGACCCAGTACTTC
TRBV5-1	many	14	.	TRBJ2-7	CASSFFGQGYEQYF	TGCGCCAGCAGCTTTTTCGGGCAGGGCTACGAGCAGTACTTC
TRBV4-3	.	13	TRBD2	TRBJ2-5	CASSGREGWTQYF	TGCGCCAGCAGCGGCAGGGAGGGCTGGACCCAGTACTTC
TRBV5-1	.	15	TRBD1	TRBJ2-2	CASTSDRVYTGELFF	TGCGCCAGCACCTCAGACAGGGTTTACACCGGGGAGCTGTTTTTT
TRBV29-1	.	14	TRBD2	TRBJ2-3	CSVSSGSQWATQYF	TGCAGCGTTTCTAGCGGGAGCCAATGGGCTACGCAGTATTTT
TRBV12-3/TRBV12-4	.	15	TRBD2	TRBJ2-7	CASSRTSGIHYEQYF	TGTGCCAGCAGTCGGACTAGCGGGATCCACTACGAGCAGTACTTC
TRBV20-1	.	15	TRBD2	TRBJ2-7	CSARETTSGAYEQYF	TGCAGTGCTAGAGAAACTACTAGCGGGGCCTACGAGCAGTACTTC
TRBV7-9	few	17	TRBD1	TRBJ1-6	CASSSRTGGADNSPLHF	TGTGCCAGCAGCAGCCGGACAGGGGGCGCGGATAATTCACCCCTCCACTTT
TRBV3-1	many	16	.	TRBJ1-1	CASSPPREGGNTEAFF	TGTGCCAGCAGCCCCCCCCGTGAAGGGGGGAACACTGAAGCTTTCTTT
TRBV28	few	13	TRBD1	TRBJ1-2	CASSLRTRGGYTF	TGTGCCAGCAGTTTGAGAACCAGGGGGGGCTACACCTTC
TRBV10-3	.	15	.	TRBJ2-5	CAISDRQTTQETQYF	TGTGCCATCAGTGACCGGCAGACTACCCAAGAGACCCAGTACTTC
TRBV14	.	13	TRBD1	TRBJ2-7	CASSHDRGGEQYF	TGTGCCAGCAGCCACGACAGGGGTGGTGAGCAGTACTTC
TRBV6-5	few	17	.	TRBJ2-2	CASSYIGLTKNTGELFF	TGTGCCAGCAGTTACATCGGACTCACTAAGAACACCGGGGAGCTGTTTTTT
TRBV12-3/TRBV12-4	few	14	.	TRBJ2-5	CASKRGGLQETQYF	TGTGCCAGCAAACGAGGGGGTCTGCAAGAGACCCAGTACTTC
TRBV7-9	.	15	TRBD2	TRBJ2-7	CASVGGGERLYEQYF	TGTGCCAGCGTTGGGGGGGGAGAACGGCTCTACGAGCAGTACTTC
TRBV18	.	14	.	TRBJ2-7	CASSPPVRPYEQYF	TGTGCCAGCTCACCACCGGTCAGGCCCTACGAGCAGTACTTC
TRBV7-9	few	14	.	TRBJ2-4	CASSPTGVPNIQYF	TGTGCCAGCAGTCCTACGGGGGTCCCAAACATTCAGTACTTC
TRBV27	few	14	.	TRBJ1-5	CASSLSGWNQPQHF	TGTGCCAGCAGTTTATCGGGGTGGAATCAGCCCCAGCATTTT
TRBV15	.	20	TRBD2	TRBJ2-1	CATSRAGFYNSGREPNEQFF	TGTGCCACCAGCAGAGCAGGCTTTTACAATAGCGGGAGGGAACCCAATGAGCAGTTCTTC
TRBV7-9	many	11	.	TRBJ1-2	CASSRDYGYTF	TGTGCCAGCAGCAGGGACTATGGCTACACCTTC
TRBV11-2	.	16	.	TRBJ1-1	CASSLAGVGLNTEAFF	TGTGCCAGCAGCTTAGCCGGGGTCGGATTGAACACTGAAGCTTTCTTT
TRBV6-5	few	14	.	TRBJ2-1	CASSSPREFTEQFF	TGTGCCAGCAGTTCCCCACGGGAGTTTACTGAGCAGTTCTTC
TRBV6-2/TRBV6-3	few	13	.	TRBJ2-5	CASTISGLKTQYF	TGTGCCAGCACTATTAGCGGCCTGAAGACCCAGTACTTC
TRBV5-1	.	14	TRBD1	TRBJ1-2	CASSDGQVGYGYTF	TGCGCCAGCAGCGACGGACAGGTCGGCTATGGCTACACCTTC
TRBV6-2/TRBV6-3	.	14	.	TRBJ2-1	CASSYRTTYNEQFF	TGTGCCAGCAGTTATAGGACTACTTACAATGAGCAGTTCTTC
TRBV25-1	few	15	TRBD1	TRBJ2-1	CASSGGGDWDNEQFF	TGTGCCAGCAGTGGAGGGGGCGATTGGGACAATGAGCAGTTCTTC
TRBV27	few	15	TRBD2	TRBJ2-7	CASSDTTSGIYEQYF	TGTGCCAGCAGCGATACGACTAGCGGGATCTACGAGCAGTACTTC
TRBV20-1	few	15	TRBD2	TRBJ2-5	CSASRTSGTLETQYF	TGCAGTGCCTCGCGGACTAGCGGAACCTTGGAGACCCAGTACTTC
TRBV20-1	.	17	TRBD2	TRBJ2-3	CSAPTWREGLGTDTQYF	TGCAGTGCCCCCACTTGGCGGGAGGGATTAGGCACAGATACGCAGTATTTT
TRBV10-2	few	16	TRBD2	TRBJ2-7	CASRALVIAGPYEQYF	TGCGCCAGCAGAGCCCTCGTGATAGCGGGACCCTACGAGCAGTACTTC
TRBV20-1	many	16	.	TRBJ1-1	CSARDWGGDRTTEAFF	TGCAGTGCTAGAGATTGGGGGGGAGACAGGACAACTGAAGCTTTCTTT
TRBV10-3	few	11	.	TRBJ2-1	CAIRGLYEQFF	TGTGCCATCAGGGGGCTTTACGAGCAGTTCTTC
TRBV11-2	.	13	.	TRBJ2-7	CAASKRPAHEQYF	TGTGCCGCTTCGAAGCGACCCGCACACGAGCAGTACTTC
TRBV12-3/TRBV12-4	many	13	.	TRBJ2-7	CASSLVSGYEQYF	TGTGCCAGCAGTTTAGTTTCGGGCTACGAGCAGTACTTC
TRBV7-6	.	16	TRBD1	TRBJ2-2	CASSPGQGANTGELFF	TGTGCCAGCAGCCCGGGACAGGGGGCGAACACCGGGGAGCTGTTTTTT
TRBV10-3	many	17	TRBD2	TRBJ2-7	CAISETSGRAPLDEQYF	TGTGCCATCAGCGAGACTAGCGGGAGGGCACCTTTAGACGAGCAGTACTTC
TRBV20-1	few	15	TRBD2	TRBJ2-2	CSAPGRGPRTGELFF	TGCAGTGCCCCCGGGAGGGGCCCCAGGACCGGGGAGCTGTTTTTT
TRBV29-1	.	16	TRBD2	TRBJ2-5	CSVKLTSGAIQETQYF	TGCAGCGTTAAACTGACTAGCGGAGCGATACAAGAGACCCAGTACTTC
TRBV6-1	few	15	.	TRBJ2-3	CASKTWGIGTDTQYF	TGTGCCAGCAAGACTTGGGGTATTGGGACAGATACGCAGTATTTT
TRBV7-3	few	14	TRBD2	TRBJ2-1	CASSRGTSRNEQFF	TGTGCCAGCAGCCGTGGGACTAGCCGGAATGAGCAGTTCTTC
TRBV7-6	few	13	.	TRBJ2-2	CASSFQYTGELFF	TGTGCCAGCAGCTTTCAATACACCGGGGAGCTGTTTTTT
TRBV20-1	many	13	TRBD1	TRBJ1-3	CSARQGAGNTIYF	TGCAGCGCTAGACAGGGGGCTGGAAACACCATATATTTT
TRBV10-3	few	16	TRBD1	TRBJ2-7	CAISEPETGAFYEQYF	TGTGCCATCAGTGAACCGGAGACAGGGGCCTTCTACGAGCAGTACTTC
TRBV29-1	few	13	.	TRBJ1-1	CSARTGMNTEAFF	TGCAGCGCCCGGACGGGGATGAACACTGAAGCTTTCTTT
TRBV6-1	.	16	TRBD1	TRBJ2-1	CASSSDRGWRDNEQFF	TGTGCCAGCAGCTCCGACAGGGGTTGGCGGGATAATGAGCAGTTCTTC